These T cell receptor beta chains were read from a single sample in a study of cytomegalovirus exposure and HLA in healthy donors. Produced via immunoSEQ multiplex PCR; TCRdb's table is partial and in-frame only. The sample has 130,000 or so clones. The specimen was PBMCs. Source of these receptors: a woman aged 18-29 years in good health and CMV-seronegative. CDR3s include the opening cysteine and the closing phenylalanine or tryptophan.

v_call,cdr3_aa
TRBV5-5,CASSHPTVRDHYTDTQYF
TRBV5-1,CASSFGANTEAFF
TRBV5-5,CASSLSGAATNEKLFF
TRBV2,CASRREFYEQYF
TRBV18,CASSPFERQGYTEAFF
TRBV7-6,CASSTRVLDNQPQHF
TRBV10-3,CAISPDSYGYTF
TRBV30,CAWRHQDRASYEQYF
TRBV6-5,CASSYSYDSREQFF
TRBV7-6,CASSLFWSGSYNEQFF
TRBV5-4,CASSADTTNTYGYTF
TRBV6-1,CASSDRDRGGYTF
TRBV6-1,CASSKPGQGKVEQYF
TRBV10-3,CAISEVDSGSQYF
TRBV7-2,CASSLWDRQDF
TRBV19,CASSTTVNTEAFF
TRBV4-2,CASSQGQDRNTIYF
TRBV4-1,CASSDRLAGGNEQFF
TRBV19,CASSPGTGATETQYF
TRBV7-3,CASSPQGTAGNTIYF
TRBV7-9,CASSFAYEQFF
TRBV5-1,CASSLGALAGNLDEQFF
TRBV7-2,CASSLEVTGGFGELFF
TRBV13,CASSLTGTGDNIQYF